These 17 T cell receptor beta chains were all obtained from the same sample, sequenced in a study of blood T cell repertoires in COVID-19. Assay: immunoSEQ multiplex PCR; the TCRdb copy retains only in-frame clones and omits some. The sample has around 250,000 clones; approximately 78% are singletons. The sequenced sample was PBMCs or T cells enriched from blood (not recorded which). The receptors were sampled from a man aged 35-49 years who had been exposed to COVID-19.

The chain links TRBV3-1 (or the pseudogene TRBV3-2) to TRBJ2-2; D call uncertain. Trimming left V 1 base short and J 1 base short, with 10 bases between. Per germline, CDR1 LGHDT and CDR2 YNNKEL (reference sequence). The CDR3 extends over 16 amino acids. CDR3 loop: CASSQVLTKNTGELFF. The CDR3 nucleotides are TGTGCCAGCAGCCAAGTACTTACGAAGAACACCGGGGAGCTGTTTTTT.

This clone was counted only a few times. The rearrangement links TRBV15 to TRBJ2-1; 7 nucleotides align to TRBD1. Germline CDR1 reads LNHNV; CDR2 reads YYDKDF (reference sequence). The J segment lost 7 bases and the V segment lost 5 bases, leaving 11 bases of the junction unmatched. The CDR3 loop spans 15 amino acids. In DNA, the CDR3 is TGTGCCACCAGCGGGGACAGAGGGGAATGGAATGAGCAGTTCTTC. Translation: CATSGDRGEWNEQFF.

V and J are TRBV14 and TRBJ2-3; D ambiguous. This CDR3 spans 14 amino acids. The V gene's germline CDR1 is SGHDN and CDR2 FVKESK. With 1 base removed from V and 0 bases from J, the gap between germline ends came to 5 bases. Here the CDR3 reads CASSQVLSTDTQYF. The CDR3 DNA follows: TGTGCCAGCAGCCAAGTTCTTAGCACAGATACGCAGTATTTT.

The chain links TRBV7-9 to TRBJ2-1; 8 nucleotides align to TRBD2. V gave up 1 base and J gave up 5 bases; unmatched junction bases: 4. CDR1 is SEHNR, CDR2 FQNEAQ, per germline (reference sequence). This CDR3 has 15 amino acids. CDR3: CASSLVTSADNEQFF. The DNA for the CDR3 is TGTGCCAGCAGCTTAGTGACTAGCGCCGACAATGAGCAGTTCTTC.

The gene calls are TRBV20-1 and TRBJ2-7; D remains unclear. The CDR3 consists of 11 residues. Germline V CDR1 and CDR2: DFQATT, SNEGSKA (reference sequence). Trimming removed 3 bases at V and 3 bases at J, with 6 bases between. CDR3 amino acids: CSARGDYEQYF. CDR3 coding DNA: TGCAGTGCTAGGGGCGACTACGAGCAGTACTTC.

The chain couples TRBV7-2 to TRBJ2-1, with D perhaps TRBD2 (6 bases). Germline V lookup: CDR1 SGHTA, CDR2 FQGNSA. Trimming pared 0 bases from V and 8 bases from J, leaving 17 bases between. This CDR3 spans 16 amino acids. CDR3 amino acids: CASSLARTLTGDEQFF. CDR3 DNA: TGTGCCAGCAGCTTAGCTAGGACTCTCACGGGGGATGAGCAGTTCTTC.

The chain combines TRBV3-1 (or the pseudogene TRBV3-2) with TRBJ1-6; 9 nucleotides line up with TRBD1. CDR3 length: 16 residues. Germline assignment: CDR1 LGHDT and CDR2 YNNKEL (reference sequence). V shed 7 bases, J shed 9 bases, and the junction held 13 bases outside the gene matches. CDR3 protein: CASTKGSGTGPSPLHF. Here the CDR3 DNA reads TGTGCCAGCACCAAAGGAAGTGGGACAGGGCCTTCACCCCTCCACTTT.

The chain is built from TRBV5-1 and TRBJ2-7; 12 bases align to TRBD1. The CDR3 covers 16 residues. V lost 4 bases to trimming and J lost 4 bases; unmatched junction nucleotides: 9. Germline CDR1 is SGHRS and CDR2 is YFSETQ. The CDR3 region has the DNA TGCGCCAGCAGCAGGGACAGGGGGCAAGGGTGGTACGAGCAGTACTTC. It is translated as CASSRDRGQGWYEQYF.

J is TRBJ2-1 and V is TRBV2, with 11 positions matching TRBD2. Trimming removed 6 bases from V and 4 bases from J; junction bases left unmatched: 2. This CDR3 region has 14 residues. The V gene's germline CDR1 is SNHLY and CDR2 FYNNEI. CDR3 nucleotide sequence: TGTGCCAGCAGGACTAGCGGGACATACAATGAGCAGTTCTTC. Protein product: CASRTSGTYNEQFF. Combining the CDR3 with reference TRBV2 and TRBJ2-1 gives the whole variable domain EPEVTQTPSHQVTQMGQEVILRCVPISNHLYFYWYRQILGQKVEFLVSFYNNEISEKSEIFDDQFSVERPDGSNFTLKIRSTKLEDSAMYFCASRTSGTYNEQFFGPGTRLTVL.

The rearrangement uses TRBV30 and TRBJ2-1; 12 bases align to TRBD1. From germline, CDR1 is GTSNPN and CDR2 SVGIG (reference sequence). CDR3 length equals 15 residues. V shed 4 bases, J shed 4 bases, and the junction held 5 bases outside the gene matches. The CDR3 DNA follows: TGTGCCTGGACACGGGACAGGGGGCCTTACAATGAGCAGTTCTTC. Its translation is CAWTRDRGPYNEQFF.

This clone was seen once. J is TRBJ2-3 and V is TRBV2, with D hard to call. The CDR3 sequence is 13 residues long. CDR1 is SNHLY, CDR2 FYNNEI, per germline. Trimming took 8 bases from V and 6 from J, leaving 15 bases between them. CDR3 residues: CASRASRSDTQYF. The CDR3 DNA reads TGTGCCAGCCGAGCCTCTAGGTCGGATACGCAGTATTTT.

This clone showed up just once. This chain links TRBV9 with TRBJ2-7, with D possibly TRBD1 on 5 matching bases. This CDR3 comprises 12 residues. Germline CDR1 SGDLS, CDR2 YYNGEE. Between the trimmed V and J ends, which lost 3 bases and 5 bases, there was a span of 9 bases. This chain's CDR3 is CASSGQGDEQYF. The CDR3 nucleotides are TGTGCCAGCAGCGGTCAGGGTGACGAGCAGTACTTC.

This CDR3 reads CASSTTGFNEKLFF. CDR3 coding DNA: TGTGCCAGCAGCACGACAGGGTTTAATGAAAAACTGTTTTTT. The chain employs TRBV5-5 and TRBJ1-4; 7 nucleotides match TRBD1. Losses at the gene ends were 4 bases for V and 4 bases for J; bases not matched to a gene: 4. Per germline, CDR1 SGHKS and CDR2 YYEKEE (reference sequence). This CDR3 region has 14 residues.

The V and J genes are TRBV6-1 and TRBJ2-1, with 7 bases aligning to TRBD2. Looked up from germline, CDR1 is MNHNS and CDR2 is SASEGT. Trimming removed 0 bases from V and 4 bases from J; junction bases left unmatched: 9. The CDR3 extends over 17 amino acids. CDR3 residues: CASSEASGGRIYNEQFF. As DNA, the CDR3 is TGTGCCAGCAGTGAAGCGTCCGGGGGGAGAATATACAATGAGCAGTTCTTC.

A note on this clone: One end of the junction varies from germline; a read error may be responsible. The CDR3, as DNA: TGTGCTAGCAGCTTGGGCGGGAGCCATAATGAGCAGTTCTTC. This translates into CASSLGGSHNEQFF. The V call is TRBV7-7, the J call TRBJ2-1; 7 bases match TRBD2. This CDR3 spans 14 amino acids. The germline V gene encodes CDR1 SSHAT and CDR2 FNYEAQ (reference sequence).

The chain employs TRBV5-1 and TRBJ2-5; D possibly corresponds to TRBD1 (6 bases). Germline CDR1 SGHRS, CDR2 YFSETQ. V lost 5 bases to trimming and J lost 3 bases, with 14 bases between them. The CDR3 spans 14 residues. CDR3 protein: CASSWGLGEETQYF. The CDR3 DNA is TGCGCCAGCAGTTGGGGGCTCGGGGAAGAGACCCAGTACTTC.

The chain combines TRBV18 with TRBJ1-1, with 11 bases fitting TRBD1. V trimming: 5 bases; J trimming: 1 base; junction bases outside the gene matches: 6. From germline, CDR1 is KGHSH and CDR2 LQKENI. The CDR3 spans 16 residues. For the CDR3, the DNA is TGTGCCAGCTCAGCTCGGGACAGGGGGACGAACACTGAAGCTTTCTTT. Protein sequence: CASSARDRGTNTEAFF.